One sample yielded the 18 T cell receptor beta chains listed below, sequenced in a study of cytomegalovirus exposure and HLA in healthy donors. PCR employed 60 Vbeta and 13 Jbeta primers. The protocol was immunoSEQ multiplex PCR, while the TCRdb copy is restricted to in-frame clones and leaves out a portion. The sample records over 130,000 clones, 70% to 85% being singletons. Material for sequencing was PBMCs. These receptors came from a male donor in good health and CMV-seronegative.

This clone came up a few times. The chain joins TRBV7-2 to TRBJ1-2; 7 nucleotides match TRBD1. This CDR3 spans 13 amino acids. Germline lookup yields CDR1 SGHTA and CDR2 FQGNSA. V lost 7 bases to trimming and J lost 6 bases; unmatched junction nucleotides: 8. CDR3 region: CASTYRGRDGYTF. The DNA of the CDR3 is TGTGCCAGCACTTACAGGGGACGGGATGGCTACACCTTC. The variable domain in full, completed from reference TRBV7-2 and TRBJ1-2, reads GAGVSQSPSNKVTEKGKDVELRCDPISGHTALYWYRQSLGQGLEFLIYFQGNSAPDKSGLPSDRFSAERTGGSVSTLTIQRTQQEDSAVYLCASTYRGRDGYTFGSGTRLTVV.

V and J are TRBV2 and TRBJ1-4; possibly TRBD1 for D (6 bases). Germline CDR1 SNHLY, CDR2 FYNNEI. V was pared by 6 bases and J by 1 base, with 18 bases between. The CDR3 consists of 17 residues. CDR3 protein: CASSLQGGLGTNEKLFF. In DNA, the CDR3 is TGTGCCAGCAGCCTACAGGGCGGCTTAGGAACTAATGAAAAACTGTTTTTT.

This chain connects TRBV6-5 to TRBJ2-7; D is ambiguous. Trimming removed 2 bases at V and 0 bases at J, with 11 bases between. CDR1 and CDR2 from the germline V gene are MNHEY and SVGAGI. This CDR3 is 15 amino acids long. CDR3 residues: CASSYARSSSYEQYF. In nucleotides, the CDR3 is TGTGCCAGCAGTTACGCTCGATCGAGCTCCTACGAGCAGTACTTC.

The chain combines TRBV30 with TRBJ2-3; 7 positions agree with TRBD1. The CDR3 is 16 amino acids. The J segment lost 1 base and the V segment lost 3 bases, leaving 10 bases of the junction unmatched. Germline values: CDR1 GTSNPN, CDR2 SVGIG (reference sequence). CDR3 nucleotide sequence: TGTGCCTGGAGCAAGGGGGCCCCAGGAGGCACAGATACGCAGTATTTT. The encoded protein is CAWSKGAPGGTDTQYF.

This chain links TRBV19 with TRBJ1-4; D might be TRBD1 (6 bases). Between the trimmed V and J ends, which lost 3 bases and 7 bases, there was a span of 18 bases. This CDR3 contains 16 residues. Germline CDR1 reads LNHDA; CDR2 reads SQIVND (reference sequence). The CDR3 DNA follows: TGTGCCAGTAGTATCGGTCCGGCAGGGGTGCGTGAAAAACTGTTTTTT. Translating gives CASSIGPAGVREKLFF.

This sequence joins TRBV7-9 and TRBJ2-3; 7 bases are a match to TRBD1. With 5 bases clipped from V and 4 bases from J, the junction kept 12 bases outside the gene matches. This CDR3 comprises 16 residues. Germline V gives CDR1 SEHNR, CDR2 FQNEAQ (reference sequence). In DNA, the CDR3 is TGTGCCAGCAGCCCTGAAGCGACAGGGAACGCAGATACGCAGTATTTT. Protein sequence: CASSPEATGNADTQYF.

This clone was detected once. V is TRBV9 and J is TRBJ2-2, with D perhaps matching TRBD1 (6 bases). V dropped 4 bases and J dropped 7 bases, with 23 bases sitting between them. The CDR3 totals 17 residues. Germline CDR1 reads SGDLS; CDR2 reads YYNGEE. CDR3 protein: CASSPSRTAKGDGELFF. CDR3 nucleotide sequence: TGTGCCAGCAGCCCGAGTAGGACAGCTAAGGGTGACGGGGAGCTGTTTTTT.

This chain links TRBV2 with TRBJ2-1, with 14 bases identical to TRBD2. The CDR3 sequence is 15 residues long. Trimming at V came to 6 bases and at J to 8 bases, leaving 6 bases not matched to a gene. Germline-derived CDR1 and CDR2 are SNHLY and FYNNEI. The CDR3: CASSAGLAGVHEQFF. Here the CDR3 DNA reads TGTGCCAGCAGCGCGGGACTAGCGGGAGTTCATGAGCAGTTCTTC.

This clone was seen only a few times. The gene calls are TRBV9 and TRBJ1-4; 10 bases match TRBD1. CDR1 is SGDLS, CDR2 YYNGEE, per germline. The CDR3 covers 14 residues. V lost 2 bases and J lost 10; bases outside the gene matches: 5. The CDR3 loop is CASSVEGQGGKLFF. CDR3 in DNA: TGTGCCAGCAGCGTCGAAGGACAGGGGGGAAAACTGTTTTTT. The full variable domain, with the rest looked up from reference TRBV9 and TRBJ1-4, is DSGVTQTPKHLITATGQRVTLRCSPRSGDLSVYWYQQSLDQGLQFLIQYYNGEERAKGNILERFSAQQFPDLHSELNLSSLELGDSALYFCASSVEGQGGKLFFGSGTQLSVL.

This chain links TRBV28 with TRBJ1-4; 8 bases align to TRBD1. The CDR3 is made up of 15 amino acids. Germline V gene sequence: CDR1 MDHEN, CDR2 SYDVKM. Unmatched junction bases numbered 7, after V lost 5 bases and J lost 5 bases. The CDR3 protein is CASSTTGGRNEKLFF. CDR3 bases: TGTGCCAGCAGTACAACAGGGGGGAGGAATGAAAAACTGTTTTTT.

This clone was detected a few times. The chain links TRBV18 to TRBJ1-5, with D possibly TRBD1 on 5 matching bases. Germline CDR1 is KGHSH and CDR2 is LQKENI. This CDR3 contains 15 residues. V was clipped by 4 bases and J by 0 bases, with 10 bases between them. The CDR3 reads CASSQGRNSNQPQHF. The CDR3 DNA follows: TGTGCCAGCTCACAGGGGAGGAATAGCAATCAGCCCCAGCATTTT.

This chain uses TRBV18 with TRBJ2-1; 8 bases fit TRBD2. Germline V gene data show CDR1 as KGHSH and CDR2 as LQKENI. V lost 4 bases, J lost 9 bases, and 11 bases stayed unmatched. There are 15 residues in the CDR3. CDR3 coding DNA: TGTGCCAGCTCACAGACTAGCGACGGGGGGGTTGAGCAGTTCTTC. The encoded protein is CASSQTSDGGVEQFF.

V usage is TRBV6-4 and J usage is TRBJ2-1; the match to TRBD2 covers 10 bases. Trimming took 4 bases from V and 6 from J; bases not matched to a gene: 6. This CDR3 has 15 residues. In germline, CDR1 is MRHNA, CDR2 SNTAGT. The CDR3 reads CASSARLAGVNEQFF. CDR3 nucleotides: TGTGCCAGCAGTGCCCGGCTAGCGGGGGTCAATGAGCAGTTCTTC.

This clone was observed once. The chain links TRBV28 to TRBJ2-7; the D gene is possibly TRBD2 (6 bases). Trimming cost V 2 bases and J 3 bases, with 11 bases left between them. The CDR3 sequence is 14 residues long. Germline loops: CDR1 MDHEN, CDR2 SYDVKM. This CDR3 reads CASSLGGSIYEQYF. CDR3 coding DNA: TGTGCCAGCAGTTTAGGGGGGTCCATCTACGAGCAGTACTTC.

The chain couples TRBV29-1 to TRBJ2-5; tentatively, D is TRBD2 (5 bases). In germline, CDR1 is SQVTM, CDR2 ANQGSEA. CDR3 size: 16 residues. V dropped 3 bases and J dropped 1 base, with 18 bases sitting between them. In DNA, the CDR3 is TGCAGCGTTGACGAGCCCCCCCTTAGCGCCCAAGAGACCCAGTACTTC. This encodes CSVDEPPLSAQETQYF.

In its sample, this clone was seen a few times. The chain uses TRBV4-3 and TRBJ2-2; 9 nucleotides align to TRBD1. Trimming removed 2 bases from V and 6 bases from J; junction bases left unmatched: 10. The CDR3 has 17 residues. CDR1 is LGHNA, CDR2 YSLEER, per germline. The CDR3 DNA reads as TGCGCCAGCAGCCAAACTACCGGGACAGGGAGGGCCGGGGAGCTGTTTTTT. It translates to CASSQTTGTGRAGELFF.

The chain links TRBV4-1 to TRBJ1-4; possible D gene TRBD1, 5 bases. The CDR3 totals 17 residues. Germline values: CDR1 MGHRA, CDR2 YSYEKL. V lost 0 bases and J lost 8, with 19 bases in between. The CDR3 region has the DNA TGCGCCAGCAGCCAAGATCTTGGGGCGGGAGGCAAAGAAAAACTGTTTTTT. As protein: CASSQDLGAGGKEKLFF.

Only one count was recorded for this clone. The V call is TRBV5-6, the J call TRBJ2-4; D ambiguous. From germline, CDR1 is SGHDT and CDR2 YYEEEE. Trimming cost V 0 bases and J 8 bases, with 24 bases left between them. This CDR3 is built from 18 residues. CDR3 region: CASSLAGLISNLRDIQYF. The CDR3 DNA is TGTGCCAGCAGCTTGGCCGGGTTAATCTCGAATCTTAGAGACATTCAGTACTTC.